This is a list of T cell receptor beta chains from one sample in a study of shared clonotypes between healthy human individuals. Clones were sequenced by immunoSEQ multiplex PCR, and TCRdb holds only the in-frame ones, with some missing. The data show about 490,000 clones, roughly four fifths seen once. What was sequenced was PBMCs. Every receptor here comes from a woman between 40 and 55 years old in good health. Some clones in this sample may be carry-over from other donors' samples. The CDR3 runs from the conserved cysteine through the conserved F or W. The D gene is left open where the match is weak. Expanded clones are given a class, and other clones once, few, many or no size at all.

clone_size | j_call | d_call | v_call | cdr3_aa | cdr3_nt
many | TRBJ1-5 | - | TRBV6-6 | CASRMDTYYSNQPQHF | TGTGCCAGCCGGATGGACACATACTATAGCAATCAGCCCCAGCATTTT
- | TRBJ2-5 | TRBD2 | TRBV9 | CASSVGALAGETQYF | TGTGCCAGCAGCGTAGGGGCACTAGCGGGAGAGACCCAGTACTTC
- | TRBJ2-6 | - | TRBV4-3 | CASSQGGISSGANVLTF | TGCGCCAGCAGCCAAGGCGGGATAAGCTCTGGGGCCAACGTCCTGACTTTC
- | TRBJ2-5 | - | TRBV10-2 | CASSDQGGLQETQYF | TGCGCCAGCAGTGATCAGGGGGGGTTACAAGAGACCCAGTACTTC
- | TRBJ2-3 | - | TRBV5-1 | CASSLDPSTDTQYF | TGCGCCAGCAGCTTGGACCCATCCACAGATACGCAGTATTTT
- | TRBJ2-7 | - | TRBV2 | CATSRADIAKQYF | TGTGCCACCTCAAGGGCAGATATTGCGAAGCAGTACTTC
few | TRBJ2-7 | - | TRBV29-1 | CSVQGAAYEQYF | TGCAGCGTCCAAGGGGCCGCCTACGAGCAGTACTTC
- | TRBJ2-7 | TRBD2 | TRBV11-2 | CASSLGSSGYEQYF | TGTGCCAGCAGCTTAGGGTCTAGCGGCTACGAGCAGTACTTC
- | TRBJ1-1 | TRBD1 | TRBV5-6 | CASSLGRGQRPMNTEAFF | TGTGCCAGCAGCTTGGGGAGGGGACAGAGACCAATGAACACTGAAGCTTTCTTT
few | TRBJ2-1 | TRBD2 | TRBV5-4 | CASSLGGRSDEQFF | TGTGCCAGCAGCTTGGGCGGGAGGAGCGATGAGCAGTTCTTC
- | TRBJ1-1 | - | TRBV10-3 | CAISETIRSNTEAFF | TGTGCCATCAGTGAGACGATACGGTCGAACACTGAAGCTTTCTTT
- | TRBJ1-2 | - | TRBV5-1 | CASTPEGRGYGYTF | TGCGCCAGCACTCCCGAGGGCAGGGGATATGGCTACACCTTC
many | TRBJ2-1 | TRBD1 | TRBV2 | CASSGGQGDNEQFF | TGTGCCAGCAGTGGGGGACAGGGAGACAATGAGCAGTTCTTC
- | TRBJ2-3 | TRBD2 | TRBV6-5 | CAGSYGREATDTQYF | TGTGCCGGCAGTTATGGGCGGGAGGCCACAGATACGCAGTATTTT
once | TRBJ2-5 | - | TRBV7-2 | CASSLRGLPQETQYF | TGTGCCAGCAGCTTAAGGGGTTTGCCCCAAGAGACCCAGTACTTC
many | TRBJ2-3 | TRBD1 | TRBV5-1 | CASSPGTGGADTQYF | TGCGCCAGCAGTCCCGGGACAGGGGGCGCAGATACGCAGTATTTT
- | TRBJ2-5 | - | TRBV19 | CASSPGPFKETQYF | TGTGCCAGTAGTCCCGGGCCCTTCAAAGAGACCCAGTACTTC
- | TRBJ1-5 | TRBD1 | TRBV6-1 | CASSETDRGLGPQHF | TGTGCCAGCAGTGAGACTGACAGGGGGCTAGGGCCCCAGCATTTT
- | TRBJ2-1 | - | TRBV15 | CATKTGTTYNEQFF | TGTGCCACCAAAACAGGGACAACCTACAATGAGCAGTTCTTC
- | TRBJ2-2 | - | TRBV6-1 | CASRKENTGELFF | TGTGCCAGCAGGAAGGAGAACACCGGGGAGCTGTTTTTT
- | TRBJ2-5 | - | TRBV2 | CASSDEGWETQYF | TGTGCCAGCAGTGACGAAGGGTGGGAGACCCAGTACTTC
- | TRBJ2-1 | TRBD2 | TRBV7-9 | CASSPRGSGSGYNEQFF | TGTGCCAGCAGCCCTAGGGGTAGCGGGAGTGGATACAATGAGCAGTTCTTC
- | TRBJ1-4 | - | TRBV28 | CASMYYEKLFF | TGTGCCAGCATGTACTATGAAAAACTGTTTTTT
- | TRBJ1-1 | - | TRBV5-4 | CASSLQGANTEAFF | TGTGCCAGCAGCTTACAGGGCGCGAACACTGAAGCTTTCTTT
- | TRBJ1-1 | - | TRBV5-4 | CASSLAGKGGEAFF | TGTGCCAGCAGCTTGGCCGGTAAGGGGGGTGAAGCTTTCTTT
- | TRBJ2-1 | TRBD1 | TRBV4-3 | CASSQPLPGQMASSYNEQFF | TGCGCCAGCAGCCAACCCCTCCCGGGACAGATGGCCAGCTCCTACAATGAGCAGTTCTTC
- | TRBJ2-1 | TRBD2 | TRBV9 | CASSPRAAGGPDNEQFF | TGTGCCAGCAGCCCCCGCGCAGCGGGAGGGCCTGACAATGAGCAGTTCTTC
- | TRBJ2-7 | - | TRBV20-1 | CSARDVSEQYF | TGCAGTGCTAGAGACGTGAGCGAGCAGTACTTC
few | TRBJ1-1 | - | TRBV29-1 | CSVEGFGNTEAFF | TGCAGCGTTGAGGGGTTCGGGAACACTGAAGCTTTCTTT
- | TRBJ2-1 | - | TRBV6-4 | CASSEAPLNEQFF | TGTGCCAGCAGTGAAGCCCCTTTGAATGAGCAGTTCTTC
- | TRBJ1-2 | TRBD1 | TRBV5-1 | CASSATGTGGSGYTF | TGCGCCAGCAGCGCGACCGGGACAGGGGGCTCTGGCTACACCTTC
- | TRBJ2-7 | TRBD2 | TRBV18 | CASLLAGVGHEQYF | TGTGCCAGCTTACTAGCGGGAGTGGGCCACGAGCAGTACTTC
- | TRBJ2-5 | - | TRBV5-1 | CASTPRFPETQYF | TGCGCCAGCACCCCTCGGTTTCCAGAGACCCAGTACTTC
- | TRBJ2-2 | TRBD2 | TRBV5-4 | CASSLPGLAGAHTGELFF | TGTGCCAGCAGCTTACCGGGACTAGCGGGAGCCCACACCGGGGAGCTGTTTTTT
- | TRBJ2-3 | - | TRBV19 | CASSTSLQDTQYF | TGTGCCAGCTCTACTAGTTTACAAGATACGCAGTATTTT
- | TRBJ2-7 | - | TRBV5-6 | CASSVNPTGSEQYF | TGTGCCAGCAGCGTCAACCCAACGGGCTCCGAGCAGTACTTC